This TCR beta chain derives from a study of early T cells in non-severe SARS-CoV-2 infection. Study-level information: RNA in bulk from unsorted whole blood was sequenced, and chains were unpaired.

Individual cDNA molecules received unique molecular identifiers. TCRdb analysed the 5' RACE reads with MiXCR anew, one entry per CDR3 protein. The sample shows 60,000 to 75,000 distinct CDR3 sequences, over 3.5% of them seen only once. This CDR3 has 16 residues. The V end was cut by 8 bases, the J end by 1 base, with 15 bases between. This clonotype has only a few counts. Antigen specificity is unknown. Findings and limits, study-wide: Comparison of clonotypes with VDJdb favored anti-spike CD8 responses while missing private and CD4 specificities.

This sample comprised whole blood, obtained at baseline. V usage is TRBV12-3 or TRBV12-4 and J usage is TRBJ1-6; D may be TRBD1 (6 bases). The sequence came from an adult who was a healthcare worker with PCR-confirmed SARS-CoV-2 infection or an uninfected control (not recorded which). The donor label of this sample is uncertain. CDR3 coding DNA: TGTGCCAGCGGGGGGGACAAGGAGTCCTATAATTCACCCCTCCACTTT. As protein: CASGGDKESYNSPLHF.